This note documents a single T cell receptor (beta chain) sequence. Which antigen it targets is not known. In total, more than 500 healthy bone marrow donors made up the cohort. At the time of sampling, all cohort members were nominally healthy, though unrecorded immune exposures were likely present. The donor tested CMV seronegative and was one of the 352 seronegative cohort members. Every donor gave a peripheral blood sample, and the peripheral blood mononuclear cells from that sample were used for TCR beta sequencing. Genomic DNA extraction from the blood cell samples was performed with the Qiagen DNeasy Blood Extraction Kit. This entry belongs to a study of cytomegalovirus exposure and HLA in healthy donors (dated by TCRdb to the late 2010s). Notes on the research overall: According to an earlier analysis of several hundred of the donors, 150 million to 200 million T cells yielded 117 million unique TCR beta sequences and about 300 Gb of sequence data. An early release that covered about 600 HLA-typed donors contained approximately 300 gigabases of sequencing data and 80 million or so unique TCR sequences. In a later analysis, previously published TCR beta repertoires from 670 or so donors were re-analyzed and high-resolution HLA genotyping was added so that TCR occurrence patterns could be studied. In a later genetic analysis, genome-wide SNP genotypes for about 65% of the roughly 700 donors were used, and that subset was treated as a discovery cohort. The study combined high-throughput TCR immunosequencing, statistical association of individual TCRs with disease status, and machine learning to predict cytomegalovirus infection status. The number of donors typed differed by locus, with roughly 620-630 for A, B, C, DRB1 and DQB1, 522 for DQA1, 606 for DPA1, and around 460 for DPB1. The study aimed to test whether signatures of past pathogen exposure could be identified by cataloging public T cell receptors. Roughly five DR-DQ haplotypes were treated as single units for association and clustering because of strong linkage in the cohort. All discovery cohort repertoires had been generated using a single sequencing platform. In an earlier analysis of 587 of the donors, high-throughput TCR beta sequencing was used to judge whether each TCR beta V gene segment behaved as functional or pseudogenic. In the later analysis, no new phenotypic data were used to find candidate immune exposures; instead, reliance was placed on TCR beta sequences and their occurrence across donors. Along with the roughly 610-subject first cohort, a separate validation cohort of 120 different subjects was used. Donor age, sex, ethnicity and CMV serostatus were compiled alongside the repertoire data. Both class I and class II loci were covered by HLA typing, at four-digit resolution. Among the roughly 390 genotyped donors, around 79% belonged to the genetic ancestry cluster associated with self-reported Caucasian donors. Among some 400 genotyped donors of the cohort, an average of around 220,000 unique TCR beta nucleotide sequences was sequenced per donor, of which about 18% were non-productive. The study profiled the T cell repertoires of approximately 700 subjects by immunosequencing and related them to cytomegalovirus serostatus.

General findings and caveats noted by the study authors: Only TCR beta chains were sequenced in this cohort, and the absence of alpha or paired-chain data limited detectable features. Correlated functional status among segregating V segments might be attributable to linkage disequilibrium, but an unknown experimental factor could not be ruled out. While some public TCRs were present in many individuals, most TCR sequences turned up only very rarely across donors. Strong co-occurrence of HLA alleles, especially DR and DQ, made assigning TCR associations to individual alleles difficult. HLA typing was unavailable for some donors at each locus, so association tests used only the typed subset. In a later genetic analysis, fewer N-insertions in productive TCRs were reported among donors in an Asian-associated ancestry cluster than the roughly 700-donor mean. Roughly uniform sequencing depth across donors was assumed in presence/absence analyses, although this assumption may not hold. According to a later analysis, TCR association rates differed among HLA loci, with DRB1 alleles showing the most associated TCRs and HLA-C alleles showing the fewest. CMV serostatus was the only immune exposure information available for the cohort. In the study, some 160 TCR beta chains were listed as associated with cytomegalovirus. In a later analysis, 15,000 to 20,000 TCR beta sequences were associated with specific HLA alleles at a false discovery rate of 0.05. Because counts were too low, seventeen rarely observed V segments, including chromosome 9 orphons, were left out of the earlier analysis of approximately 580 of the donors. A further reported finding was that TCR beta sequences accurately predicted the HLA-A and HLA-B alleles for most subjects in the first cohort. The 87-base-pair reads could not distinguish some IMGT-functional V segments, including TRBV6-2 and TRBV6-3, so those segments were excluded. According to the authors, the approach could potentially be generalized to other disease states and immunological phenotypes. A later analysis found that most CMV-associated TCR beta chains appeared HLA-restricted, with HLA associations seemingly driven largely by CMV exposure. An earlier analysis of approximately 540 of the donors showed that most TCR beta V segments appeared in productive rearrangements either about 87% or about 30% of the time, which broadly matched IMGT annotations. According to a later analysis, parvovirus B19, influenza, CMV and Epstein-Barr virus appeared linked to several top co-occurrence clusters. Compared with equally common non-associated chains, HLA-associated TCR beta chains in a later analysis were more clonally expanded and had lower generation probabilities. In a later genetic analysis, a missense DCLRE1C variant was associated with V-gene and J-gene trimming of TCR beta chains, and the association was replicated in an independent cohort. Cytomegalovirus status was reported to be diagnosed by the classifier with high specificity and sensitivity in both the original and validation cohorts. In vitro tests confirmed that a few of the cytomegalovirus-associated TCR beta chains recognize cytomegalovirus antigens. A group of highly shared sequence variants was considered likely to be a technical artifact of the sequencing pipeline.

The germline V end is reduced by 7 bases and the J end by 0 bases; junction bases left unmatched: 11. There are 17 amino acids in the CDR3, from cysteine to phenylalanine inclusive. The CDR3 DNA has 51 bases and is translated from base 1. Based on the germline V gene, the CDR1 and CDR2 sequences are LGHNT and FRNRAP. The method was the immunoSEQ multiplex PCR assay. The multiplex PCR relied on a mix of 60 forward primers for TCR Vbeta segments and 13 reverse primers for TCR Jbeta segments. Amplification of the CDR3 region of rearranged TCR beta genes was performed with a multiplex PCR assay on genomic DNA. Amplified TCR beta libraries were sequenced as 87-base-pair reads on the Illumina HiSeq System. In the source study's methods: In a later analysis, roughly 80 million unique TCR beta chains were counted across the 500 to 850 repertoires, and approximately 9.9 million of these chains were shared by at least two donors. To remove PCR and sequencing errors, raw reads were error-corrected and collapsed into unique sequences using a nearest-neighbor algorithm that merged closely related sequences. To assign V, D and J gene segments, CDR3 sequences were aligned to IMGT reference sequences. Each retained sequence needed at least a six-nucleotide match to both a V gene segment and a J gene segment. A rearrangement was called productive if the CDR3 had no stop codons and remained in frame with V and J, and every other rearrangement was called non-productive. Following IMGT convention, CDR3 was defined as the stretch from the second conserved V-encoded cysteine up to the conserved J-encoded phenylalanine. The earlier analysis of about 570 of the donors excluded any sequence lacking an unambiguous match to a single V gene segment. An earlier analysis of some 610 of the donors called V segments functional above 56.7% productive rearrangements and segregating when the between-donor standard deviation exceeded 5%. A statistical classification framework was developed to diagnose cytomegalovirus status using the catalog of TCR beta chain sequences. In a later analysis, V and J genes were assigned by comparing TCR nucleotide sequences against IMGT/GENE-DB human TR gene sequences. Using the TCRdist pipeline, a later analysis assigned CDR3 sequences along with most-parsimonious VDJ recombination scenarios. In a later analysis, each TCR beta chain was defined by its CDR3 amino acid sequence together with its V-gene family, and reads without a unique V-gene family were excluded. As a way to deal with suspected cross-contamination and a sequencing artifact, a later analysis dropped under 600 nucleotide sequences that were highly shared and had low generation probability. In a later analysis, a clonal expansion index for each public chain was calculated from normalized within-repertoire ranks of inferred template counts. In a later analysis, generation probabilities were computed with a VDJ recombination model fitted to out-of-frame rearrangements, and the resulting probabilities were checked against IGoR. In a later analysis, TCR-TCR, TCR-HLA and TCR-CMV co-occurrence was scored with hypergeometric tests, and a repertoire-size bias correction was applied to TCR pairs. False discovery rates were estimated in a later analysis by permuting HLA or CMV assignments 20 times. In a later analysis, co-occurring TCRs were grouped using DBSCAN, and TCRdist sequence similarity was added for clustering within HLA-allele-positive subsets. Repertoires with fewer than 30,000 or more than 120,000 public chains were left out of co-occurrence clustering, as were a handful of repertoires with anomalous nucleotide sharing. Not all clones reach the TCRdb copy of this immuneACCESS table, which keeps in-frame sequences only. Checked studies attribute under half of the gap to unresolved V genes and leave the rest unexplained. The DNA gave D and trimming, while V, J and clone size come from that table. This sample's table has entries for over 100,000 clones. More than 1.5% of the sample is held by the ten biggest clonotypes.

This sequence uses TRBV12-5 and TRBJ1-5; 8 bases in the middle match TRBD1. Sequenced: PBMCs. This clonotype was sampled from a young man in good health and CMV-seronegative. At the DNA level, the sequence is TGTGCTAGTGCCCGGACAGGGCCTCAGCTTAGCAATCAGCCCCAGCATTTT. It codes for CASARTGPQLSNQPQHF.